This TCR beta chain appears in the sequencing data of a study of cytotoxic CD8 clonotypes in ibrutinib-treated CLL. Study-wide points: An increase in clonality occurred at ibrutinib response, followed by a return toward baseline at progression. Clonotypes that were public were uncommon, and they contracted or stayed stable on treatment. Baseline clonality was higher than in age-matched healthy donors and moved in step with circulating CD8+ T-cell counts.

Comment on this clone: As yet, its antigen is unknown.

TCRdb's copy holds only in-frame clones and misses some; the assay was immunoSEQ multiplex PCR. The table records some 200,000 clones, 60% to 80% of them present only once. Genomic DNA (roughly 2 micrograms) was obtained from cryopreserved PBMCs for construction of TCR beta libraries. The TCR was taken from a human donor with chronic lymphocytic leukemia. Sequenced here: PBMCs, sampled after 12 months of ibrutinib treatment.

CDR3 residues: CASSKGQAYGYTF. CDR3 nucleotide sequence: TGTGCCAGCAGCAAAGGACAGGCCTATGGCTACACCTTC. The V gene is TRBV7-6, the J gene TRBJ1-2; 7 nucleotides align to TRBD1. CDR3 size: 13 residues. CDR1 is SGHVS and CDR2 is FNYEAQ in the germline V gene. The ends lost 5 bases at V and 4 bases at J; junction bases unmatched: 4.